This TCR beta chain was observed in a study of response to subunit inactivated influenza vaccine. Study-level points and caveats: Each seasonal influenza vaccination recruits few new T cells, the authors suggested.

This clonotype was recorded many times. Its antigen is undetermined. Germline V lookup: CDR1 DFQATT, CDR2 SNEGSKA (reference sequence). The CDR3 sequence is 16 residues long. V shed 0 bases and J 0 bases; nucleotides not matched to a gene: 8. TCRdb called the RT-PCR reads again in MiXCR, with one record for every CDR3 protein. The sample consists of approximately 500,000 distinct CDR3 sequences, 13% of them appearing once. This rearrangement joins TRBV20-1 to TRBJ2-7; 7 positions agree with TRBD2. The sequence derives from a man aged 50 to 59 who received an inactivated influenza vaccine. Sequenced here: PBMCs from blood, sampled roughly 46 days after vaccination. The CDR3 bases are TGCAGTGCTAGAGATTTTCAGCGGGACCTCTCCTACGAGCAGTACTTC. Protein sequence: CSARDFQRDLSYEQYF.